Below, 26 T cell receptor beta chains from the same sample are listed, as sequenced in a study of regulatory T cells in long-lasting Graves disease. Time point: newly diagnosed GD, antithyroid drugs for less than 3 months. After RNA was extracted from PBMCs, the TCR library was made from it. Building the TCR beta libraries relied on iRepertoire HTBI primers, and CDR3 regions underwent Arm-PCR. TCRdb re-called the multiplex PCR reads through MiXCR, storing one row per CDR3 protein. The sample yields over 350,000 distinct CDR3 sequences, 15% seen once. This sample was shared with a second study, whose subject was T cells in Graves' hyperthyroidism and ophthalmopathy.

Here the sequenced sample was peripheral blood mononuclear cells (PBMCs), taken at new diagnosis, from a patient treated with antithyroid drugs. The origin of the receptors is a middle-aged woman with Graves disease.

There are many counts of this clonotype. The rearrangement links TRBV28 to TRBJ1-2; 12 bases align to TRBD1. Germline CDR1 and CDR2: MDHEN and SYDVKM. Trimming cost V 8 bases and J 7 bases; bases outside gene matches: 11. CDR3 length: 15 amino acids. The CDR3 coding sequence is TGTGCCAGCGAGAGGGACAGGGGGCGTCTGCTTGGCTACACCTTC. This codes for CASERDRGRLLGYTF.

This clonotype showed up many times. The chain employs TRBV13 and TRBJ1-1; 10 bases are shared with TRBD1. The CDR3 totals 14 residues. V lost 5 bases, J lost 4 bases, and 4 bases stayed unmatched. CDR1 and CDR2 (germline): PRHDT, FYEKMQ (reference sequence). This CDR3 reads CASSTRDRGTEAFF. The CDR3 region has the DNA TGTGCCAGCAGCACCCGGGACAGGGGCACTGAAGCTTTCTTT.

The rearrangement joins TRBV15 to TRBJ1-5; a possible D gene is TRBD1 (5 bases). The CDR3 sequence is 15 residues long. Deletions cut 0 bases from V and 6 bases from J, with 12 bases between. CDR1 and CDR2 (germline): LNHNV, YYDKDF (reference sequence). CDR3 in amino acids: CATSRDRGQGQPQHF. CDR3 nucleotide sequence: TGTGCCACCAGCAGAGATCGTGGCCAGGGTCAGCCCCAGCATTTT.

This clonotype was seen many times. The V call is TRBV11-3, the J call TRBJ2-3; 7 nucleotides align to TRBD2. Germline CDR1 and CDR2: SGHNT and YENEEA. The CDR3 spans 13 residues. V trimming: 5 bases; J trimming: 4 bases; junction bases outside the gene matches: 3. The CDR3 DNA is TGTGCCAGCAGCGCCGCGGGGGCAGATACGCAGTATTTT. Protein product: CASSAAGADTQYF.

At least ten counts were recorded for this clonotype. The chain has TRBV19 and TRBJ1-2; D perhaps matches TRBD1 (5 bases). CDR3 size: 13 residues. Trimming cost V 4 bases and J 4 bases, with 10 bases left between them. CDR1 is LNHDA, CDR2 SQIVND, per germline (reference sequence). The CDR3 sequence is CASSSTGSYGYTF. The CDR3 nucleotides are TGTGCCAGTAGTAGCACAGGATCCTATGGCTACACCTTC.

To note about this clonotype: A much larger clone lies a single base off, so this may be a read error. The V and J genes are TRBV11-2 and TRBJ1-1; no firm D call. Germline lookup yields CDR1 SGHAT and CDR2 FQNNGV. The CDR3 length is 15 residues. V was pared by 1 base and J by 0 bases, with 9 bases between. This chain's CDR3 is CASSLGAAMNTEAFF. The CDR3 DNA reads as TGTGCCAGCAGCTTAGGCGCAGCCATGAACACTGAAGCTTTCTTT.

This clonotype was detected a few times. This chain links TRBV20-1 with TRBJ2-3, with a tentative D call TRBD2 (7 bases). Per the germline V gene, CDR1 is DFQATT and CDR2 is SNEGSKA (reference sequence). Trimming cost V 7 bases and J 3 bases, with 14 bases left between them. The CDR3 extends over 13 amino acids. CDR3 sequence reads: CSGEGDGTDTQYF. The CDR3 DNA sequence: TGCAGTGGGGAGGGGGATGGAACAGATACGCAGTATTTT.

Details on this clonotype: A far larger clone lies a single base away; this is likely a read error. This chain connects TRBV7-9 to TRBJ1-1; D gene uncertain. Germline values: CDR1 SEHNR, CDR2 FQNEAQ (reference sequence). This CDR3 has 12 amino acids. CDR3 nucleotides: TGTGCCAGCAGCTTACGGAACACTGAAGCTTCCTTT. It encodes CASSLRNTEASF. The full variable domain, its missing parts supplied by reference TRBV7-9 and TRBJ1-1, is DTGVSQNPRHKITKRGQNVTFRCDPISEHNRLYWYRQTLGQGPEFLTYFQNEAQLEKSRLLSDRFSAERPKGSFSTLEIQRTEQGDSAMYLCASSLRNTEASFGQGTRLTVV.

V and J are TRBV29-1 and TRBJ1-6; D possibly corresponds to TRBD1 (5 bases). CDR3 size: 14 residues. Germline-derived CDR1 and CDR2 are SQVTM and ANQGSEA. The V and J ends lost 6 bases and 5 bases respectively, with 14 bases between them. The CDR3 bases are TGCAGCGTCGCCCTCGGGACGGATAATTCACCCCTCCACTTT. This translates into CSVALGTDNSPLHF.

V and J are TRBV5-4 and TRBJ2-3; 9 bases agree with TRBD2. The germline CDR1 and CDR2 sequences are SGHNT and YYREEE (reference sequence). Trimming cost V 3 bases and J 3 bases; bases outside gene matches: 11. The CDR3 is 17 residues long. The CDR3 region is CASSSPVSGRSTDTQYF. The CDR3, as DNA: TGTGCCAGCAGCTCCCCGGTTAGCGGGAGATCTACAGATACGCAGTATTTT. Full variable domain (rest looked up from reference TRBV5-4 and TRBJ2-3): ETGVTQSPTHLIKTRGQQVTLRCSSQSGHNTVSWYQQALGQGPQFIFQYYREEENGRGNFPPRFSGLQFPNYSSELNVNALELDDSALYLCASSSPVSGRSTDTQYFGPGTRLTVL.

This clonotype was recorded many times. The rearrangement joins TRBV6-2 or TRBV6-3 to TRBJ2-1; D is undetermined. Trimming left V 10 bases short and J 9 bases short, with 16 bases between. The CDR3 extends over 12 amino acids. Germline-derived CDR1 and CDR2 are MNHEY and SVGEGT. The CDR3 loop reads CATSRVMVEQFF. CDR3 nucleotide sequence: TGTGCCACCTCTCGAGTGATGGTTGAGCAGTTCTTC.

Ten or more counts support this clonotype. V is TRBV2 and J is TRBJ2-7; D ambiguous. The V and J ends lost 5 bases and 6 bases respectively, with 11 bases between them. CDR1 and CDR2 (germline): SNHLY, FYNNEI. This CDR3 has 12 residues. CDR3 amino acids: CASSKVPLEQYF. The CDR3 coding sequence is TGTGCCAGCAGTAAGGTCCCGCTCGAGCAGTACTTC.

This clonotype was detected many times. The chain joins TRBV27 to TRBJ2-7, with D possibly matching TRBD2 (5 bases). In germline, CDR1 is MNHEY, CDR2 SMNVEV (reference sequence). V shed 5 bases and J shed 11 bases, with 16 bases lying between them. The CDR3 is 12 residues long. The CDR3 coding sequence is TGTGCCAGCAGTCGCCCCCCGGGGAGAGAGTACTTC. Its translation: CASSRPPGREYF.

There are a few counts of this clonotype. The gene calls are TRBV5-1 and TRBJ2-1; D gene ambiguous. This CDR3 contains 13 residues. V was cut by 2 bases and J by 6 bases, with 9 bases left in between. Germline CDR1 reads SGHRS; CDR2 reads YFSETQ. The CDR3 reads CASSFMDFNEQFF. CDR3 nucleotide sequence: TGCGCCAGCAGCTTTATGGATTTCAATGAGCAGTTCTTC. The full variable domain, completed using reference TRBV5-1 and TRBJ2-1, is KAGVTQTPRYLIKTRGQQVTLSCSPISGHRSVSWYQQTPGQGLQFLFEYFSETQRNKGNFPGRFSGRQFSNSRSEMNVSTLELGDSALYLCASSFMDFNEQFFGPGTRLTVL.

This clonotype was detected ten times or more. V gene TRBV12-3 or TRBV12-4 combines with J gene TRBJ2-2, with a possible D match to TRBD2 (6 bases). The CDR3 loop spans 16 amino acids. V lost 5 bases and J lost 3, with 16 bases in between. In nucleotides, the CDR3 is TGTGCCAGCAGTCCCCCTCGGGAGTCCGACACCGGGGAGCTGTTTTTT. Translation gives CASSPPRESDTGELFF.

Many counts were recorded for this clonotype. The rearrangement links TRBV2 to TRBJ2-7; 9 nucleotides align to TRBD1. The junction had 3 bases not matched to a gene; V was cut back by 6 bases and J by 6 bases. The CDR3 totals 12 residues. The germline CDR1 and CDR2 sequences are SNHLY and FYNNEI. DNA of the CDR3: TGTGCCAGCAGGGACAGGGGTTCCGAGCAGTACTTC. This gives the protein CASRDRGSEQYF. The entire variable domain, with the rest obtained from reference TRBV2 and TRBJ2-7, is as follows: EPEVTQTPSHQVTQMGQEVILRCVPISNHLYFYWYRQILGQKVEFLVSFYNNEISEKSEIFDDQFSVERPDGSNFTLKIRSTKLEDSAMYFCASRDRGSEQYFGPGTRLTVT.

This clonotype has a single count. The V and J genes are TRBV10-3 and TRBJ2-3, with 8 positions matching TRBD1. The CDR3 is made up of 15 amino acids. Unmatched junction bases numbered 2, after V lost 2 bases and J lost 1 base. Germline values: CDR1 ENHRY, CDR2 SYGVKD. The CDR3 reads CAISEGQGRTDTQYF. CDR3 DNA sequence: TGTGCCATCAGTGAGGGACAGGGACGCACAGATACGCAGTATTTT.

This clonotype was detected ten times or more. This sequence joins TRBV6-2 or TRBV6-3 and TRBJ2-2, with 9 bases identical to TRBD2. Germline CDR1 reads MNHEY; CDR2 reads SVGEGT. Trimming at V came to 8 bases and at J to 5 bases, leaving 3 bases not matched to a gene. The CDR3 length is 13 residues. The CDR3 spells CASRLAGTGELFF. DNA for the CDR3: TGTGCCAGCCGTCTAGCGGGAACCGGGGAGCTGTTTTTT.

This clonotype was detected ten times or more. The V and J genes are TRBV2 and TRBJ2-1, with D perhaps being TRBD1 or TRBD2 (5 bases each). The CDR3 is 14 amino acids. V was shortened by 8 bases and J by 0 bases, with 11 bases between the two germline ends. Germline V gives CDR1 SNHLY, CDR2 FYNNEI. The CDR3 is CASVEGSSYNEQFF. CDR3 coding DNA: TGTGCCAGCGTAGAGGGGAGCTCCTACAATGAGCAGTTCTTC.

The chain uses TRBV5-1 and TRBJ1-1, with 11 bases identical to TRBD1. Germline V CDR1 and CDR2: SGHRS, YFSETQ. V was pared by 4 bases and J by 1 base, with 9 bases of the junction left unmatched. This CDR3 spans 17 amino acids. CDR3 DNA: TGCGCCAGCAGCCGTGGACAGGGGGCCGTTTCGAACACTGAAGCTTTCTTT. This encodes CASSRGQGAVSNTEAFF. Supplemented by reference TRBV5-1 and TRBJ1-1, the full variable domain reads KAGVTQTPRYLIKTRGQQVTLSCSPISGHRSVSWYQQTPGQGLQFLFEYFSETQRNKGNFPGRFSGRQFSNSRSEMNVSTLELGDSALYLCASSRGQGAVSNTEAFFGQGTRLTVV.

Many counts were recorded for this clonotype. This rearrangement joins TRBV30 to TRBJ2-2; no clear D gene. Germline V lookup: CDR1 GTSNPN, CDR2 SVGIG (reference sequence). Trimming took off 0 bases at V and 3 bases at J, with 5 bases between the two ends. CDR3 size: 13 residues. The CDR3 coding sequence is TGTGCCTGGAGTGTAAGGTACACCGGGGAGCTGTTTTTT. It codes for CAWSVRYTGELFF.

This clonotype was observed at least ten times. This rearrangement joins TRBV15 to TRBJ2-3; no reliable D call. This CDR3 has 13 residues. V was pared by 9 bases and J by 4 bases, with 14 bases between. Per germline, CDR1 LNHNV and CDR2 YYDKDF (reference sequence). The CDR3 bases are TGTGCCACAAGCCCCTACACCGCAGATACGCAGTATTTT. It is translated as CATSPYTADTQYF. The full variable domain, rest sourced from reference TRBV15 and TRBJ2-3, is DAMVIQNPRYQVTQFGKPVTLSCSQTLNHNVMYWYQQKSSQAPKLLFHYYDKDFNNEADTPDNFQSRRPNTSFCFLDIRSPGLGDTAMYLCATSPYTADTQYFGPGTRLTVL.

This clonotype appeared many times. The gene calls are TRBV7-9 and TRBJ2-7; TRBD2 matches at 14 bases. The CDR3 has 16 amino acids. Germline CDR1 reads SEHNR; CDR2 reads FQNEAQ (reference sequence). V lost 6 bases, J lost 4 bases, and 8 bases stayed unmatched. CDR3 loop: CASSTGLAGVVYEQYF. CDR3 coding DNA: TGTGCCAGCAGTACGGGACTAGCGGGAGTAGTGTACGAGCAGTACTTC.

The rearrangement links TRBV9 to TRBJ2-7, with D perhaps matching TRBD1 or TRBD2 (5 bases each). V was pared by 2 bases and J by 3 bases, with 12 bases between. Germline assignment: CDR1 SGDLS and CDR2 YYNGEE. The CDR3 has 14 residues. CDR3 protein: CASSVGGPLYEQYF. DNA for the CDR3: TGTGCCAGCAGCGTTGGGGGACCCCTCTACGAGCAGTACTTC.

Ten or more counts support this clonotype. The junction and the germline gene differ at one end; a read error may be behind it. The chain combines TRBV3-1 with TRBJ1-1; no clear D gene. The V gene's germline CDR1 is LGHDT and CDR2 YNNKEL (reference sequence). The CDR3 spans 14 residues. CDR3 nucleotide sequence: TGTGCCAGCAGCCAACTTGGCCCGAACGCTGAAGCTTTCTTT. Amino acids: CASSQLGPNAEAFF.

This clonotype came up many times. The genes are TRBV19 and TRBJ1-5; TRBD1 matches 8 bases. V shed 4 bases and J 1 base; nucleotides not matched to a gene: 6. In germline, CDR1 is LNHDA, CDR2 SQIVND (reference sequence). This CDR3 comprises 16 residues. CDR3 protein: CASSTTGGRSNQPQHF. In DNA form, the CDR3 reads TGTGCCAGTAGTACAACAGGGGGACGGAGCAATCAGCCCCAGCATTTT.